This T cell receptor (beta chain) was retrieved from a study of cytomegalovirus exposure and HLA in healthy donors. Regarding the study as a whole: Available immune exposure information was restricted to CMV serostatus only.

V lost 5 bases and J lost 4; bases outside the gene matches: 5. Germline V gene lookup returns CDR1 GTSNPN and CDR2 SVGIG (reference sequence). There are 13 residues in the CDR3. A note on this clone: Its specificity is not known.

Amplification used 60 Vbeta primers and 13 Jbeta primers. Measured with immunoSEQ multiplex PCR; TCRdb has only the in-frame clones, and not every one. The data show 100,000 to 150,000 clones, approximately 80% seen once. Sequences were obtained from PBMCs. This sequence was found in a male donor in good health and CMV-seropositive. The J gene is TRBJ1-2, the V gene TRBV30; TRBD1 aligns across 9 bases. In nucleotides, the CDR3 is TGTGCCTGGGCGGACAGGGGCTCCTATGGCTACACCTTC. Protein sequence: CAWADRGSYGYTF.